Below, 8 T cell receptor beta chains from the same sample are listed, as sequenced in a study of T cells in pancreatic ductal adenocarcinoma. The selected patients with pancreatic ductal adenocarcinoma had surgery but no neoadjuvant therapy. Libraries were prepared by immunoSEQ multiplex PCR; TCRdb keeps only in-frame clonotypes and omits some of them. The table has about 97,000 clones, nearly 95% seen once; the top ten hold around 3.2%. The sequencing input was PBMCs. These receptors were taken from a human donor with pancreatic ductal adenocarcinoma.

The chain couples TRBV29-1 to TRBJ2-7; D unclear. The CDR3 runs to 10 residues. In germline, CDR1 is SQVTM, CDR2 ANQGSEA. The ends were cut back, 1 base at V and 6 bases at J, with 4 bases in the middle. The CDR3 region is CSVEAGEQYF. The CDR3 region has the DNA TGCAGCGTTGAAGCGGGCGAGCAGTACTTC.

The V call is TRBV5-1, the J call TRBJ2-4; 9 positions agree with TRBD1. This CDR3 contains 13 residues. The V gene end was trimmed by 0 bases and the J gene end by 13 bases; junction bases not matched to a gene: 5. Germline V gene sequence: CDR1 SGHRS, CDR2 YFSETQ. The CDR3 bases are TGCGCCAGCAGCTTGGGCGGGACAGGGCGCCAGTACTTC. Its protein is CASSLGGTGRQYF.

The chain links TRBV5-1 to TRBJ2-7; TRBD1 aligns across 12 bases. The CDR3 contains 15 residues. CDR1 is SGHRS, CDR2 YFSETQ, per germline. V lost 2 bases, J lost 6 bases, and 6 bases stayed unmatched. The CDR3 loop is CASSLMGQGAGEQYF. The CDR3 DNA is TGCGCCAGCAGCTTAATGGGACAGGGGGCCGGCGAGCAGTACTTC. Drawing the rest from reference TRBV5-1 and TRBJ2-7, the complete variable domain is KAGVTQTPRYLIKTRGQQVTLSCSPISGHRSVSWYQQTPGQGLQFLFEYFSETQRNKGNFPGRFSGRQFSNSRSEMNVSTLELGDSALYLCASSLMGQGAGEQYFGPGTRLTVT.

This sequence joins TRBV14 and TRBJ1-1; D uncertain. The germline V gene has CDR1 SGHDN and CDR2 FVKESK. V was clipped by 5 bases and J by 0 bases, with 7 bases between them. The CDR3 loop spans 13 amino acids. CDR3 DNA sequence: TGTGCCAGCAGCACGCAGGTGAACACTGAAGCTTTCTTT. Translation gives CASSTQVNTEAFF.

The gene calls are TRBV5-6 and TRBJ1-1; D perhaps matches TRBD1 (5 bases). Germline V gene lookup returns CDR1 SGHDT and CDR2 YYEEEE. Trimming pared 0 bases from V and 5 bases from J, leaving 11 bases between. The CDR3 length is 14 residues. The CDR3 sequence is CASSLVGGGTEAFF. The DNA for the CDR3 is TGTGCCAGCAGCTTGGTTGGGGGGGGGACTGAAGCTTTCTTT.

The CDR3 protein is CAISDGRLGYTF. CDR3 DNA: TGTGCCATCAGTGATGGGAGGCTTGGCTACACCTTC. This rearrangement joins TRBV10-3 to TRBJ1-2; D gene uncertain. The CDR3 is 12 residues long. CDR1 and CDR2 from the germline V gene are ENHRY and SYGVKD. Trimming left V 3 bases short and J 7 bases short, with 9 bases between.

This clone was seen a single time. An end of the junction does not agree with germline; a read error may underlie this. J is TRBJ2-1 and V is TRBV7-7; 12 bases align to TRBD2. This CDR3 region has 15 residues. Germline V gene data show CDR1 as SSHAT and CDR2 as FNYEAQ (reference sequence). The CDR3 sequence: CASSSGLAGNNEQFF. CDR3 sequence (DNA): TGTGCTAGCAGCTCAGGACTAGCGGGAAACAATGAGCAGTTCTTC.

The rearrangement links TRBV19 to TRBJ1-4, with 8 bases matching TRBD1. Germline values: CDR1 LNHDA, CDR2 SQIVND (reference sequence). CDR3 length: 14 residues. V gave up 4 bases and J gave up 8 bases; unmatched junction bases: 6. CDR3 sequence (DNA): TGTGCCAGTAGTAAGACAGGGGTAAAGGAAAAACTGTTTTTT. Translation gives CASSKTGVKEKLFF.